Listed here is a single TCR beta chain. This sample was included in a study of CD8+ T cells in alopecia areata. In the study overall: Oral tofacitinib (5 to 10 mg twice daily) was administered to treated patients.

V was cut by 8 bases and J by 7 bases, with 15 bases left in between. The germline V gene encodes CDR1 PRHDT and CDR2 FYEKMQ (reference sequence). This CDR3 is 14 amino acids long. Once RNA had been extracted, it was reverse transcribed into cDNA to act as the sequencing template. The assay was immunoSEQ multiplex PCR, and TCRdb's table has in-frame clones only and misses some. The data show over 200,000 clones, around 62% seen once. The sequenced sample was CD4+ T cells sorted from blood, obtained at week 0. The rearrangement uses TRBV13 and TRBJ1-6, with unresolved D. The TCR originated in a human donor with alopecia areata. The CDR3 coding sequence is TGTGCCAGCGCTGCAGGAGGAAGGAATTCACCCCTCCACTTT. It specifies CASAAGGRNSPLHF.